A single sample gave rise to the 3 T cell receptor beta chains below, sequenced in a study of T cells in Graves' hyperthyroidism and ophthalmopathy. RNA transcripts served as the template for amplifying TCR beta CDR3 regions. HTBI primers drove first-round RT-PCR of the TCR CDR3. Via MiXCR, TCRdb re-called the multiplex PCR reads, giving one row per CDR3 protein. The sample has some 300,000 distinct CDR3 sequences, about 14% seen once. The sequencing input was blood. These receptors were obtained from a woman in her twenties or thirties with Graves' hyperthyroidism that later progressed to Graves' ophthalmopathy.

This clonotype was recorded at least ten times. The chain couples TRBV4-3 to TRBJ1-1, with D unresolved. Per germline, CDR1 LGHNA and CDR2 YSLEER. There are 17 residues in the CDR3. V lost 0 bases and J lost 2, with 16 bases in between. The CDR3 DNA reads as TGCGCCAGCAGCCAAGATGTCGTTTTTTTGGATAACACTGAAGCTTTCTTT. It yields the protein CASSQDVVFLDNTEAFF.

The chain combines TRBV6-1 with TRBJ2-1, with D tentatively TRBD1 or TRBD2 (5 bases each). Trimming pared 8 bases from V and 3 bases from J, leaving 8 bases between. This CDR3 contains 12 residues. Germline V gene lookup returns CDR1 MNHNS and CDR2 SASEGT. The DNA of the CDR3 is TGTGCCAGCCGAGGGGTCTACAATGAGCAGTTCTTC. This codes for CASRGVYNEQFF.

The table lists this clonotype with many counts. The chain links TRBV20-1 to TRBJ1-2, with D possibly TRBD1 on 6 matching bases. This CDR3 is 16 amino acids long. The germline gives CDR1 DFQATT, CDR2 SNEGSKA (reference sequence). Trimming shortened V by 2 bases and J by 1 base, and 17 bases separated the two germline ends. CDR3 sequence reads: CSARRRQALFNYGYTF. CDR3 DNA sequence: TGCAGTGCTAGACGCCGACAGGCGCTCTTTAACTATGGCTACACCTTC.